This passage covers 10 T cell receptor beta chains from one sample sequenced in a study of OX40 agonist ivuxolimab in advanced cancers. Assay used: immunoSEQ multiplex PCR; TCRdb lists only in-frame clones, some missing. This table has approximately 68,000 clones, less than 90% appearing once. The input for sequencing was CD4+ or CD8+ T cells sorted from blood, taken in a trial of the OX40 agonist ivuxolimab. These receptors originate from an adult with an advanced solid tumor such as melanoma, head and neck, liver or kidney cancer.

The chain couples TRBV4-3 to TRBJ1-6; D gene unclear. Per germline, CDR1 LGHNA and CDR2 YSLEER. This CDR3 has 14 residues. V lost 1 base to trimming and J lost 9 bases, with 10 bases between them. The CDR3 coding sequence is TGCGCCAGCAGCCAAGTCCCCCGGGCTTCACCCCTCCACTTT. This codes for CASSQVPRASPLHF.

The V gene is TRBV11-2, the J gene TRBJ1-1; TRBD1 aligns across 8 bases. J gave up 1 base and V 5 bases, and 12 bases lay outside the gene matches. CDR1 is SGHAT, CDR2 FQNNGV, per germline. The CDR3 extends over 17 amino acids. This chain's CDR3 is CASSPSHRGQANTEAFF. The CDR3 DNA follows: TGTGCCAGCAGCCCCTCCCACAGGGGACAGGCGAACACTGAAGCTTTCTTT.

V usage is TRBV5-1 and J usage is TRBJ1-1; D not certain. The CDR3 loop spans 12 amino acids. Trimming removed 3 bases at V and 4 bases at J, with 7 bases between. The germline gives CDR1 SGHRS, CDR2 YFSETQ. CDR3 DNA: TGCGCCAGCAGCTCGGGAGTCACTGAAGCTTTCTTT. This encodes CASSSGVTEAFF.

This chain links TRBV7-9 with TRBJ2-4; the D is unclear. This CDR3 region has 14 residues. V shed 4 bases and J shed 5 bases, with 12 bases lying between them. Germline loops: CDR1 SEHNR, CDR2 FQNEAQ (reference sequence). CDR3 amino acids: CASSSNRLENIQYF. Here the CDR3 DNA reads TGTGCCAGCAGCTCAAACCGACTTGAAAACATTCAGTACTTC.

A word on this clone: One end of the junction is discordant with germline, which a read error may explain. For the CDR3, the DNA is TGTGCCAGCATTGAAGGGGGGACTGAAGCTTTCTTT. It is translated as CASIEGGTEAFF. This sequence joins TRBV2 and TRBJ1-1; D perhaps matches TRBD1 (6 bases). Per the germline V gene, CDR1 is SNHLY and CDR2 is FYNNEI. CDR3 length: 12 residues.

This clone was counted only a few times. The chain has TRBV28 and TRBJ2-4; D might be TRBD1 (5 bases). The CDR3 has 15 amino acids. Germline CDR1 is MDHEN and CDR2 is SYDVKM. V was cut by 1 base and J by 7 bases, with 14 bases left in between. CDR3 DNA sequence: TGTGCCAGCAGTTTATTTGGTATAGGGGTGAACATTCAGTACTTC. The encoded protein is CASSLFGIGVNIQYF.

The chain recombines TRBV4-3 with TRBJ2-4, with D unclear. CDR3 length equals 15 residues. CDR1 LGHNA and CDR2 YSLEER come from the germline V gene. V shed 3 bases and J shed 0 bases, with 9 bases lying between them. The CDR3 spells CASSHLGLAKNIQYF. The CDR3, as DNA: TGCGCCAGCAGCCACCTAGGATTAGCCAAAAACATTCAGTACTTC.

The genes are TRBV11-1 and TRBJ1-1; D is uncertain. With 0 bases removed from V and 4 bases from J, the gap between germline ends came to 9 bases. The length of the CDR3 is 14 residues. Germline V lookup: CDR1 SGHAT, CDR2 FQDESV (reference sequence). In nucleotides, the CDR3 is TGTGCCAGCAGCTTAGCTGGGGTAGTCACTGAAGCTTTCTTT. Translated: CASSLAGVVTEAFF.

The chain joins TRBV10-2 to TRBJ1-5; D possibly corresponds to TRBD1 (5 bases). V lost 6 bases to trimming and J lost 3 bases, with 12 bases between them. The CDR3 consists of 14 residues. From germline, CDR1 is WSHSY and CDR2 SAAADI. CDR3 region: CASRGEGFNQPQHF. The DNA for the CDR3 is TGCGCCAGCAGGGGGGAAGGGTTCAATCAGCCCCAGCATTTT.

The chain links TRBV4-3 to TRBJ2-7, with 7 positions matching TRBD2. The CDR3 contains 14 residues. V lost 2 bases to trimming and J lost 0 bases; unmatched junction nucleotides: 1. Per the germline V gene, CDR1 is LGHNA and CDR2 is YSLEER. CDR3 nucleotides: TGCGCCAGCAGCCAAAAGCGGGACTCCTACGAGCAGTACTTC. It yields the protein CASSQKRDSYEQYF.